This TCR beta chain stems from a study of response to subunit inactivated influenza vaccine. The study, taken as a whole, reports: Authors proposed each seasonal influenza vaccination draws in few new T cells.

The germline gives CDR1 DFQATT, CDR2 SNEGSKA (reference sequence). Trimming removed 4 bases at V and 2 bases at J, with 18 bases between. This CDR3 contains 15 residues. TCRdb re-called the RT-PCR reads with MiXCR, one entry per CDR3 protein. The sample yields under 550,000 distinct CDR3 sequences, about 8% seen once. As concerns this clonotype: Its cognate antigen is unknown.

The source is a man aged 50 to 69 who received an inactivated influenza vaccine. The genes are TRBV20-1 and TRBJ2-7; TRBD1 or TRBD2 may be the D gene (5 bases each). The sample consisted of PBMCs from blood, taken less than 30 months after vaccination. CDR3 residues: CSATRGRDPAYEQYF. CDR3 coding DNA: TGCAGTGCTACTAGGGGCCGGGACCCAGCCTACGAGCAGTACTTC.